The 2 T cell receptor beta chains in this list originate from one sample, sequenced in a study of human T cells and chemical hapten exposure. Time point specified: patch test 2, 6 weeks after DPC sensitization. Treatment defined: therapeutic diphenylcyclopropenone sensitization with weekly scalp DPC. In TCRdb, the RACE reads were re-called with MiXCR into one record per CDR3 protein. The sample holds approximately 25,000 distinct CDR3 sequences; 8.5% to 9.5% are singletons and the top ten take about 6.6%. Source: whole blood, taken in connection with sensitization to the hapten diphenylcyclopropenone (DPC). These receptors all stem from a man aged 30-40 years with alopecia areata. Some clones in this sample may be carry-over from other donors' samples.

This clonotype was counted a few times. The chain joins TRBV6-5 to TRBJ1-5; 8 nucleotides line up with TRBD1. In germline, CDR1 is MNHEY, CDR2 SVGAGI. V trimming: 5 bases; J trimming: 4 bases; junction bases outside the gene matches: 4. The CDR3 loop spans 14 amino acids. CDR3 bases: TGTGCCAGCAGTCGGGGACAGGATAATCAGCCCCAGCATTTT. As protein: CASSRGQDNQPQHF.

This clonotype was detected a few times. The V gene is TRBV29-1, the J gene TRBJ1-1, with 8 bases lining up with TRBD1. The length of the CDR3 is 14 residues. Germline V gene lookup returns CDR1 SQVTM and CDR2 ANQGSEA. V lost 6 bases to trimming and J lost 11 bases; unmatched junction nucleotides: 17. The CDR3 loop is CSVPRTGLRTGAFF. The CDR3, as DNA: TGCAGCGTCCCCCGGACAGGGCTACGAACAGGGGCTTTCTTT.